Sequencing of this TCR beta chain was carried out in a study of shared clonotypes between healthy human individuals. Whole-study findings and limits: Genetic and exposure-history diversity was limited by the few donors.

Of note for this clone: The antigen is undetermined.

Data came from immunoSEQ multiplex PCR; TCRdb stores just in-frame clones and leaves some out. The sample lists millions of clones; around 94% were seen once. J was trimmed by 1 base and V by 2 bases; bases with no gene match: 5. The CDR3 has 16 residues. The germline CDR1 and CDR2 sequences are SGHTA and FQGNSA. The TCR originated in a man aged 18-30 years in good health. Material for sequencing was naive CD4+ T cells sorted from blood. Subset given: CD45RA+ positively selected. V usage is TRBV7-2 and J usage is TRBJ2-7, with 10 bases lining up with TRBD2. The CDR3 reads CASSLTGLANSYEQYF. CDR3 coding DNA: TGTGCCAGCAGCTTAACGGGACTAGCGAATTCCTACGAGCAGTACTTC.